Listed here is a single T cell receptor beta chain. The data were taken from a study of T cell changes during pregnancy in multiple sclerosis. Assay used: immunoSEQ multiplex PCR; TCRdb lists only in-frame clones, some missing. Altogether about 44,000 clones are present, 90% being singletons, with the ten largest covering about 0.7%. The CDR3 loop spans 14 amino acids. V dropped 4 bases and J dropped 0 bases, with 9 bases sitting between them. The germline gives CDR1 SGDLS, CDR2 YYNGEE. Source: CD4+ T cells from peripheral blood mononuclear cells, taken before pregnancy. This TCR came from a female donor with multiple sclerosis, enrolled in a pregnancy study. V and J are TRBV9 and TRBJ2-3; the D gene is possibly TRBD2 (5 bases). In DNA, the CDR3 is TGTGCCAGCAGCACTAGGGTTAGCACAGATACGCAGTATTTT. Its translation is CASSTRVSTDTQYF.